The T cell receptor beta chain described here comes from a study of T cells after yellow fever vaccination. The sample holds many counts of this clonotype. Template switching with 5'RACE generated the TCR cDNA and added a universal primer site and UMIs. TCRdb called the 5' RACE reads again in MiXCR, with one record for every CDR3 protein. The table lists about 230,000 distinct CDR3 sequences, roughly 6.8% of them singletons. This CDR3 has 15 residues. Germline V gives CDR1 SGHTA, CDR2 FQGNSA. V was pared by 5 bases and J by 4 bases, with 1 base of the junction left unmatched. This sequence joins TRBV7-2 and TRBJ2-2; TRBD2 aligns across 13 bases. The sequenced sample was CD4+ T cells sorted from PBMCs, obtained on the day of the yellow fever booster vaccination. This receptor was obtained from a man aged 25 to 40 who received the YFV17D yellow fever vaccine. In DNA form, the CDR3 reads TGTGCCAGCAGCAGGACTAGCGGGAGCACCGGGGAGCTGTTTTTT. It specifies CASSRTSGSTGELFF.